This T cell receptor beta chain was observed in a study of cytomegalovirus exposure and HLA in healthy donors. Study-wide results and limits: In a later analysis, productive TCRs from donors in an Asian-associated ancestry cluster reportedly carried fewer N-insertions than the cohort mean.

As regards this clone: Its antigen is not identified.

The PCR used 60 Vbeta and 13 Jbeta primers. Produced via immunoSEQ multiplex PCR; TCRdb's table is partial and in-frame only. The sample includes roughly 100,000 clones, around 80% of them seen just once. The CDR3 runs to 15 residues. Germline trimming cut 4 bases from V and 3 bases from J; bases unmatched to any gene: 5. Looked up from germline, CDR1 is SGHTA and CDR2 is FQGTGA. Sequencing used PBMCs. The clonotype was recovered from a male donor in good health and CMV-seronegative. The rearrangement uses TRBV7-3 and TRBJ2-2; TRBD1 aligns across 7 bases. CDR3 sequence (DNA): TGTGCCAGCAGCTCGACAGGGAAGGACACCGGGGAGCTGTTTTTT. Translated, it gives CASSSTGKDTGELFF.